The TCR beta chain described here comes from a study of technical replicates of blood from several donors. Produced via immunoSEQ multiplex PCR; TCRdb's table is partial and in-frame only. The sample has 65,000 to 80,000 clones; 85% to 95% are singletons. Input material: T cells isolated from PBMCs. The receptor was isolated from a human donor in good health.

The CDR3 region is CASSPYRVSLGPETQYF. The CDR3 DNA is TGTGCCAGCAGTCCCTACAGGGTTTCACTGGGGCCAGAGACCCAGTACTTC. The V gene is TRBV28, the J gene TRBJ2-5, with D perhaps matching TRBD1 (6 bases). This CDR3 region has 17 residues. Trimming shortened V by 5 bases and J by 4 bases, and 23 bases separated the two germline ends. Germline CDR1 and CDR2: MDHEN and SYDVKM.